The present T cell receptor (beta chain) was sequenced within a study of control samples from healthy donors and cancer patients. In germline, CDR1 is LGHDT, CDR2 YNNKEL (reference sequence). The CDR3 totals 16 residues. V was pared by 4 bases and J by 4 bases, with 6 bases of the junction left unmatched. Repertoires were generated with immunoSEQ multiplex PCR, while TCRdb's copy carries only in-frame clones and drops some. The sample carries roughly 88,000 clones, approximately 95% recorded once. The V gene is TRBV3-1 (or the pseudogene TRBV3-2), the J gene TRBJ2-3, with 12 bases that match TRBD2. Sequencing was performed on blood. The receptor was derived from a man in his late teens or twenties in good health. DNA for the CDR3: TGTGCCAGCAGCCCCGAACTAGCGGGGGGAGCAGATACGCAGTATTTT. It codes for CASSPELAGGADTQYF.